This T cell receptor (beta chain) was profiled in a study of blood T cell repertoires in COVID-19 (dated by TCRdb to between 2020 and 2021). Broadly, across the study: Collaborator samples came from the United States, Italy and Spain and covered acute and convalescent phases of COVID-19. The repertoires were made available in a free public database intended to serve as a resource for research on the immune response to SARS-CoV-2. The sample metadata nearly always contained a de-identified subject ID, COVID-19 status, age in years and sex. Where HLA class I and class II types were available, the types were taken from metadata supplied by the sample provider, not from assay-based typing. The dataset comprised deeply sampled blood TCRbeta repertoires from subjects exposed to, actively infected with, or recovered from COVID-19. Samples came from the ongoing ImmuneRACE study (first 160 participants) plus 1,254 subjects from 6 global collaborators. The material from the prospective study consisted of cDNA or gDNA derived from T cells, B-cell-depleted T cells, or PBMCs. Summary of the overall study and its limitations: The quantity of clinical and demographic metadata differed by source and by participant and was supplied without curation.

The CDR3 goes from the cysteine to the phenylalanine over 17 residues. Only the CDR3 portion is preserved as DNA: 51 bases, with reading frame beginning at the first base. As encoded in the germline V gene, CDR1 is LGHNA while CDR2 is YNFKEQ. Clipping removes 3 bases from V and 2 bases from J, with 10 as the unmatched junction base count. In the prospective study, participants were about 18 to 100 years old, resided in 24 geographic areas of the United States, and were enrolled through a virtual design. Cohort assignment in the prospective study relied on participant-reported clinical history from a screening survey and a study questionnaire. Each participant in the prospective study had whole blood, serum and a nasopharyngeal or oropharyngeal swab collected by mobile phlebotomists. Prospective study participants could optionally give additional blood draws and questionnaires over a roughly two-month period. Before DNA extraction, blood samples from the prospective study were shipped at room temperature or frozen.

Details on this clone: The antigen this receptor binds is unknown. The record has no base qualities; no much larger clone is one base away.

TCRbeta CDR3 regions were amplified from genomic DNA by means of the immunoSEQ Assay, a bias-controlled multiplex PCR. Concerning the study's data processing: Nucleated cell counts per sample were estimated from amplification of reference gene primers within the assay. Sequence reads were collapsed and filtered to measure the absolute abundance of every unique TCRbeta CDR3 rearrangement. Productive Simpson clonality was computed per sample as the square root of Simpson's diversity index over productive rearrangements. The clones in this table, taken by TCRdb from immuneACCESS, are in-frame only. Not every clone is retained; where verified, under half of the shortfall comes from an unresolved V gene, and the cause of the rest is unknown. The V and J calls and clone size come from that table; D and trimming were worked out from the DNA. A total of roughly 220,000 clones appear in this sample, about 90% of them only once. Of the sample, about 15% falls within the top ten clones.

The source of this sequence is a woman in her forties or fifties with acute COVID-19. Sequencing was done on a sample of PBMCs or T cells enriched from blood (not recorded which). This chain joins TRBV4-2 to TRBJ2-3; TRBD2 agrees with 8 junctional bases. The CDR3 has the sequence CASSQGLGRGVTDTQYF. The nucleotides are TGTGCCAGCAGCCAGGGGCTAGGGCGGGGGGTCACAGATACGCAGTATTTT.